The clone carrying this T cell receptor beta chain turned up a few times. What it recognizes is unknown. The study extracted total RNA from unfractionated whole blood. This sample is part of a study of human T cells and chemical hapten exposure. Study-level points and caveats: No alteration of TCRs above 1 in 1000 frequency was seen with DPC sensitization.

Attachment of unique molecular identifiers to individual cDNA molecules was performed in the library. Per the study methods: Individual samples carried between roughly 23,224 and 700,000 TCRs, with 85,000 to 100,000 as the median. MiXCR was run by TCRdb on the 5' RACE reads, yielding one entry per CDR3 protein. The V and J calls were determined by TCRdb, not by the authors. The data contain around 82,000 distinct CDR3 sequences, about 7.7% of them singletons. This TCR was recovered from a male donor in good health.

Here the CDR3 reads CAWSSSVGGYTF. In DNA, the CDR3 is TGTGCCTGGAGTTCTTCGGTAGGTGGCTACACCTTC. The rearrangement joins TRBV30 to TRBJ1-2; D unclear. There are 12 residues in the CDR3. V was shortened by 2 bases and J by 7 bases, with 11 bases between the two germline ends. In germline, CDR1 is GTSNPN, CDR2 SVGIG (reference sequence).